Described below is a single T cell receptor beta chain sequence and its context. Its specificity is not known. Germline V gene data show CDR1 as SGHRS and CDR2 as YFSETQ. V was clipped by 4 bases and J by 0 bases, with 12 bases between them. This CDR3 is built from 15 residues. Primed by a sample-barcoded 5' primer and a J-beta primer mix, a second PCR proceeded for about 6 to 11 cycles. TCRdb itself ran the 5' RACE reads through MiXCR, one entry per CDR3 protein. This sample has about 1.4 million distinct CDR3 sequences, with around 59% found just once. The data originate from a study of blood T cells in healthy people across ages. General study results and limits: The study found TCR beta diversity correlated strongly with naive T cell percentage.

This receptor was identified in a man between 18 and 35 years old in good health. The specimen sequenced was blood. The J gene is TRBJ2-3, the V gene TRBV5-1; D possibly corresponds to TRBD2 (6 bases). This chain's CDR3 is CASSAGGTSTDTQYF. As DNA, the CDR3 is TGCGCCAGCAGCGCTGGGGGGACTAGCACAGATACGCAGTATTTT.